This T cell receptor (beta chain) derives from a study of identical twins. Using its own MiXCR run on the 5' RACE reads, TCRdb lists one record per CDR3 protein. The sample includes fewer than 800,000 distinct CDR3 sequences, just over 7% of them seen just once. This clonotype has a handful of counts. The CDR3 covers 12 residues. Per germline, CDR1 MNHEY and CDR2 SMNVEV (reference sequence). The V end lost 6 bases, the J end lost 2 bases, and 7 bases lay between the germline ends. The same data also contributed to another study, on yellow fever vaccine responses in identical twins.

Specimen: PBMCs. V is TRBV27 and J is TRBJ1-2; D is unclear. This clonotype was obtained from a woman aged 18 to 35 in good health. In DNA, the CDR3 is TGTGCCAGCAGAAAGCCAAACTATGGCTACACCTTC. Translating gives CASRKPNYGYTF.